The rows below give T cell receptor beta chains drawn from one sample of a study of blood T cells in healthy people across ages. TCRdb reprocessed the 5' RACE reads via MiXCR and lists one record per CDR3 protein. The sample contains some 290,000 distinct CDR3 sequences, 25% to 30% of which appear only once. Sequencing used blood. The receptors shown here come from a woman in her 70s in good health. The conserved cysteine and the conserved F or W are not part of the CDR3 here. Each record gives: CDR3 length, V gene, D gene, CDR3 protein. D genes are given only for firm matches.

CDR3 length: 15; V gene: TRBV27; D gene: .; CDR3 protein: ASRANDGPGVTETQY
CDR3 length: 12; V gene: TRBV7-3; D gene: TRBD1; CDR3 protein: ASSPSGGPGGYT
CDR3 length: 14; V gene: TRBV12-3/TRBV12-4; D gene: .; CDR3 protein: ASSPRGMGADQPQH
CDR3 length: 12; V gene: TRBV28; D gene: .; CDR3 protein: ASSPQGSTYEQY
CDR3 length: 13; V gene: TRBV3-1; D gene: .; CDR3 protein: ASSQDQWRGETQY
CDR3 length: 9; V gene: TRBV29-1; D gene: .; CDR3 protein: SVEAPPEQY
CDR3 length: 14; V gene: TRBV28; D gene: TRBD2; CDR3 protein: ASSSISGRASTTQY
CDR3 length: 12; V gene: TRBV5-1; D gene: .; CDR3 protein: ASSLDVSYNEQF
CDR3 length: 13; V gene: TRBV5-1; D gene: .; CDR3 protein: ASSLGAGTGNTIY
CDR3 length: 11; V gene: TRBV29-1; D gene: .; CDR3 protein: SVESGPWGTRY
CDR3 length: 15; V gene: TRBV24-1; D gene: TRBD1; CDR3 protein: ATSDPRQGPGANVLT
CDR3 length: 13; V gene: TRBV7-3; D gene: .; CDR3 protein: ASSPKAGPYNGQF
CDR3 length: 12; V gene: TRBV28; D gene: .; CDR3 protein: ASSYARGKTEAF
CDR3 length: 11; V gene: TRBV5-8; D gene: .; CDR3 protein: ASSLTSDQPQH
CDR3 length: 12; V gene: TRBV3-1; D gene: TRBD1; CDR3 protein: ASTSTGASGEAF
CDR3 length: 12; V gene: TRBV28; D gene: .; CDR3 protein: ASSLGRKESPLH
CDR3 length: 12; V gene: TRBV7-9; D gene: .; CDR3 protein: ASSRDSSNYGYT
CDR3 length: 13; V gene: TRBV14; D gene: .; CDR3 protein: ASSRGGEPNQPQH
CDR3 length: 12; V gene: TRBV20-1; D gene: TRBD1; CDR3 protein: SAAPGGLYNEQF
CDR3 length: 12; V gene: TRBV24-1; D gene: .; CDR3 protein: ATSAGALGETQY
CDR3 length: 15; V gene: TRBV18; D gene: .; CDR3 protein: ASSPGGQGANTGELF
CDR3 length: 9; V gene: TRBV5-1; D gene: .; CDR3 protein: ASSYENGYT
CDR3 length: 12; V gene: TRBV19; D gene: .; CDR3 protein: ASSIDRSNYEQY
CDR3 length: 11; V gene: TRBV29-1; D gene: .; CDR3 protein: SVGAPPNEKLF
CDR3 length: 11; V gene: TRBV28; D gene: .; CDR3 protein: ASSLALLEKLF
CDR3 length: 11; V gene: TRBV20-1; D gene: TRBD1; CDR3 protein: SARQGAQETQY
CDR3 length: 11; V gene: TRBV7-2; D gene: .; CDR3 protein: ASSLAAATSPF
CDR3 length: 11; V gene: TRBV5-1; D gene: .; CDR3 protein: ASSFGPDQPQH
CDR3 length: 14; V gene: TRBV6-5; D gene: TRBD2; CDR3 protein: ASSYSGPAGQETQH
CDR3 length: 14; V gene: TRBV28; D gene: .; CDR3 protein: ASSLSRTASNQPQH
CDR3 length: 16; V gene: TRBV3-1; D gene: TRBD2; CDR3 protein: ASSHPYGTSGTQETQY
CDR3 length: 16; V gene: TRBV20-1; D gene: .; CDR3 protein: NARPTGRALLNTGELF
CDR3 length: 15; V gene: TRBV12-5; D gene: TRBD2; CDR3 protein: ASGLGLAGVRTGELF
CDR3 length: 14; V gene: TRBV10-3; D gene: .; CDR3 protein: AISESGYSVADTQY
CDR3 length: 15; V gene: TRBV24-1; D gene: TRBD1; CDR3 protein: ATSDRNTGALNQPQH
CDR3 length: 14; V gene: TRBV7-2; D gene: .; CDR3 protein: ASTTKGRGSPYGYT
CDR3 length: 14; V gene: TRBV7-2; D gene: .; CDR3 protein: ASSFRRDLNTGELF
CDR3 length: 12; V gene: TRBV20-1; D gene: .; CDR3 protein: SAMDRARYTEAF
CDR3 length: 14; V gene: TRBV20-1; D gene: .; CDR3 protein: SARGERPSSYNEQF
CDR3 length: 14; V gene: TRBV20-1; D gene: .; CDR3 protein: SARAGWASADNEQF
CDR3 length: 12; V gene: TRBV12-3/TRBV12-4; D gene: .; CDR3 protein: ASSAGTPQETQY
CDR3 length: 13; V gene: TRBV13; D gene: .; CDR3 protein: ASSLLWRGKNIQY
CDR3 length: 12; V gene: TRBV7-9; D gene: .; CDR3 protein: ASSTSLAGDTQY
CDR3 length: 14; V gene: TRBV7-8; D gene: TRBD2; CDR3 protein: ASTPPGLAGGETQY
CDR3 length: 13; V gene: TRBV12-2; D gene: .; CDR3 protein: ASRSRVGCKETQY